The T cell receptor (beta chain) described here comes from a study of shared clonotypes between healthy human individuals. In the sorted-subset replicate PCRs, about 200 ng DNA, 25,000 to 30,000 T cell genomes, was used. Assay: immunoSEQ multiplex PCR; the TCRdb copy retains only in-frame clones and omits some. The profile shows millions of clones, more than 80% of them singletons. A few counts support this clone. V was pared by 1 base and J by 6 bases, with 6 bases between. Germline V CDR1 and CDR2: WNHNN, SYGVQD (reference sequence). CDR3 length: 13 amino acids. This sequence was found in a man younger than 35 in good health. Sequenced: naive CD4+ T cells sorted from blood. Stated subset: CD45RA+ positively selected. This chain joins TRBV10-1 and TRBJ2-2, with no clear D. Written as DNA, the CDR3 is TGCGCCAGCAGTGAGTTTAGGGCCGGGGAGCTGTTTTTT. Translating it yields CASSEFRAGELFF.